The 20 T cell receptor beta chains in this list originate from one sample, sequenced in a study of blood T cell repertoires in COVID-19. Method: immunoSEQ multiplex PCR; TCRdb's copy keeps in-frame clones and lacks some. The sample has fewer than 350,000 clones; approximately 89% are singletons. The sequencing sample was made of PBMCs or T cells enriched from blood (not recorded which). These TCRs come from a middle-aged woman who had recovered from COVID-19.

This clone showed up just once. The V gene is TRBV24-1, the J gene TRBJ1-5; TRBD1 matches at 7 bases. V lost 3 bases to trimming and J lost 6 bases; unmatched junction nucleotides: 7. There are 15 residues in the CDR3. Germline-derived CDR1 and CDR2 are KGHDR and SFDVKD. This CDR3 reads CATSDPKQGIQPQHF. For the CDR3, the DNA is TGTGCCACCAGTGATCCCAAACAGGGGATTCAGCCCCAGCATTTT.

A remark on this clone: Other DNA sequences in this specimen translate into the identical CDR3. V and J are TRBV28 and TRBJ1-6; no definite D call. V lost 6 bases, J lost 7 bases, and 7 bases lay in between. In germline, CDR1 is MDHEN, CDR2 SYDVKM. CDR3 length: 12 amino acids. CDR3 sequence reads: CASSPLNSPLHF. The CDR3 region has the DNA TGTGCCAGCAGCCCCTTGAATTCACCCCTCCACTTT.

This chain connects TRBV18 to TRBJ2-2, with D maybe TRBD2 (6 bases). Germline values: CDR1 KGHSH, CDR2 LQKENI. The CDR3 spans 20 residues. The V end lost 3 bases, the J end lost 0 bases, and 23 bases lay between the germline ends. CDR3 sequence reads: CASSPRTGRQNPANTGELFF. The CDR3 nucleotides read TGTGCCAGCTCACCTAGAACCGGGAGACAAAACCCTGCGAACACCGGGGAGCTGTTTTTT.

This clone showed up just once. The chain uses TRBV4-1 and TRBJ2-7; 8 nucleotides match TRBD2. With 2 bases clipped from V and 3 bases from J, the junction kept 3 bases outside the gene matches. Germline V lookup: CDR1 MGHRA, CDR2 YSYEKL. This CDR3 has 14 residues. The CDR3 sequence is CASSQREGSYEQYF. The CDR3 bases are TGCGCCAGCAGCCAACGGGAGGGGAGCTACGAGCAGTACTTC.

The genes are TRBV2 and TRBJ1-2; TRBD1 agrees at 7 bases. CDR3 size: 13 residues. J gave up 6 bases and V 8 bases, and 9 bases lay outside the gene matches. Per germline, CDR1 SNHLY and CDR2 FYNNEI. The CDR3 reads CASGKGQPHGYTF. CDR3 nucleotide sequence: TGTGCCAGCGGCAAGGGACAGCCCCATGGCTACACCTTC.

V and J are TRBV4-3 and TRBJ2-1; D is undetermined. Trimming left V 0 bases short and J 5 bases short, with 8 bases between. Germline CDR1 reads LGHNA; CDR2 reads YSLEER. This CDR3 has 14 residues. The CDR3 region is CASSQDLADNEQFF. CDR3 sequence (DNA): TGCGCCAGCAGCCAAGATCTTGCAGACAATGAGCAGTTCTTC.

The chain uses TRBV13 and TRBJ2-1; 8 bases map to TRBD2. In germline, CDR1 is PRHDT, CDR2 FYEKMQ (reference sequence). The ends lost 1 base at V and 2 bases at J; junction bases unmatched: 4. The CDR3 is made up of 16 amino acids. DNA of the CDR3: TGTGCCAGCAGCTTAGTGGCGGGGGGCCCCTACAATGAGCAGTTCTTC. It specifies CASSLVAGGPYNEQFF.

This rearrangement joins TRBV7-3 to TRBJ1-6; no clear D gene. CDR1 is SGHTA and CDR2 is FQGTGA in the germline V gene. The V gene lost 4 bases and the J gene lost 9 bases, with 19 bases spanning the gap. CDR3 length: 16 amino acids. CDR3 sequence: CASSSREAGAGSPLHF. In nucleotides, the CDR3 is TGTGCCAGCAGCTCCCGGGAGGCGGGAGCGGGTTCACCCCTCCACTTT. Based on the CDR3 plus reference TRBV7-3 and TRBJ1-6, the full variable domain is GAGVSQTPSNKVTEKGKYVELRCDPISGHTALYWYRQSLGQGPEFLIYFQGTGAADDSGLPNDRFFAVRPEGSVSTLKIQRTERGDSAVYLCASSSREAGAGSPLHFGNGTRLTVT.

The CDR3: CASSPAGGYNEQFF. CDR3 in DNA: TGTGCCAGCAGTCCAGCGGGGGGATACAATGAGCAGTTCTTC. V gene TRBV27 combines with J gene TRBJ2-1; 9 nucleotides align to TRBD2. Per germline, CDR1 MNHEY and CDR2 SMNVEV (reference sequence). The CDR3 loop spans 14 amino acids. V was pared by 5 bases and J by 4 bases, with 3 bases of the junction left unmatched.

As DNA, the CDR3 is TGTGCCTGGAGTCTCCTGGGACAGGGGTCCTACAATGAGCAGTTCTTC. It is translated as CAWSLLGQGSYNEQFF. The V gene is TRBV30, the J gene TRBJ2-1; 10 bases line up with TRBD1. CDR1 and CDR2 (germline): GTSNPN, SVGIG (reference sequence). The CDR3 has 16 amino acids. J lost 1 base, V lost 2 bases, and 5 bases had no gene match.

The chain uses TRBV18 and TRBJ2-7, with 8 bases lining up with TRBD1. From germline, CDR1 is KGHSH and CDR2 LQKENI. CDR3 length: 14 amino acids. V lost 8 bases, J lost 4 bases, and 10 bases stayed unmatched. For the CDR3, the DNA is TGTGCCAGCCGAAATGGACAGGGAGGTTACGAGCAGTACTTC. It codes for CASRNGQGGYEQYF.

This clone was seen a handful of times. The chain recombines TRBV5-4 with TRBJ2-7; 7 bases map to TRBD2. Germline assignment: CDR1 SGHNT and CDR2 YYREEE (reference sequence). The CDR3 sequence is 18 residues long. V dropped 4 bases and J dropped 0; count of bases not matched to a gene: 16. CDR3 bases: TGTGCCAGCAGCCGCGGGGGATCACCTTATACTCGCTCCTACGAGCAGTACTTC. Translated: CASSRGGSPYTRSYEQYF.

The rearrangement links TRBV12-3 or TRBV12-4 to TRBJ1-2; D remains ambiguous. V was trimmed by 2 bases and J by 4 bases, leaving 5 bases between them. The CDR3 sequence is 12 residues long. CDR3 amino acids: CASSLRSYGYTF. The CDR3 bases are TGTGCCAGCAGTTTACGGTCCTATGGCTACACCTTC.

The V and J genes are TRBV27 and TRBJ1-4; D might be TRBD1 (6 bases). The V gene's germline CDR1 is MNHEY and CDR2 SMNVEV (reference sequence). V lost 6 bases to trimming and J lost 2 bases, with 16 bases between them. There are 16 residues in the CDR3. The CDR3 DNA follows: TGTGCCAGCAGAACCGGTTGGGGGCAGACTAATGAAAAACTGTTTTTT. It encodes CASRTGWGQTNEKLFF.

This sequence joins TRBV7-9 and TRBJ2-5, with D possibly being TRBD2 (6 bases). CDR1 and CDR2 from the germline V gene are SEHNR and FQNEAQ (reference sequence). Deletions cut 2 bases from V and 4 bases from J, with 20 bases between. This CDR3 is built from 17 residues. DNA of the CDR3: TGTGCCAGCAGCTTACCGGGGTGGTCTTGGGGAGGAGAGACCCAGTACTTC. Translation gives CASSLPGWSWGGETQYF. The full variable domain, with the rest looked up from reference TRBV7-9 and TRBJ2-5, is DTGVSQNPRHKITKRGQNVTFRCDPISEHNRLYWYRQTLGQGPEFLTYFQNEAQLEKSRLLSDRFSAERPKGSFSTLEIQRTEQGDSAMYLCASSLPGWSWGGETQYFGPGTRLLVL.

The CDR3 reads CASSVGGQAPRYEQYF. For the CDR3, the DNA is TGTGCCAGCAGCGTAGGGGGACAGGCGCCGCGGTACGAGCAGTACTTC. The chain uses TRBV9 and TRBJ2-7, with TRBD1 identical over 8 bases. The CDR3 is made up of 16 amino acids. V was pared by 0 bases and J by 4 bases, with 9 bases of the junction left unmatched. Germline lookup yields CDR1 SGDLS and CDR2 YYNGEE.

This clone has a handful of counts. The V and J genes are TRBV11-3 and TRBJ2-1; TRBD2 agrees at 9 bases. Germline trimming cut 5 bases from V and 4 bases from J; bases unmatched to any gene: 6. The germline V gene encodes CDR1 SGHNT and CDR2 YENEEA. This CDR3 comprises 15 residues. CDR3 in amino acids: CASSPRLAVYNEQFF. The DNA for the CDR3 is TGTGCCAGCAGCCCAAGACTAGCGGTTTACAATGAGCAGTTCTTC.

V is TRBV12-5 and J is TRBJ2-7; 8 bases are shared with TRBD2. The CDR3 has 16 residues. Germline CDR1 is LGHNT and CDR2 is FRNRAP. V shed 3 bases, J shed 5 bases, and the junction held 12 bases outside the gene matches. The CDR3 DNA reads TGTGCTAGTGGTTTCTTCAACGGGACTAGGAAGGACGAGCAGTACTTC. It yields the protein CASGFFNGTRKDEQYF.

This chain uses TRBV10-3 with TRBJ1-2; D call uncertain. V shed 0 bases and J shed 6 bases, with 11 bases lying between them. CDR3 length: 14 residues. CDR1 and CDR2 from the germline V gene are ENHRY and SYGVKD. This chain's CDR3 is CAISESSSPNGYTF. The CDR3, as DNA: TGTGCCATCAGTGAGTCGAGTAGTCCTAATGGCTACACCTTC.

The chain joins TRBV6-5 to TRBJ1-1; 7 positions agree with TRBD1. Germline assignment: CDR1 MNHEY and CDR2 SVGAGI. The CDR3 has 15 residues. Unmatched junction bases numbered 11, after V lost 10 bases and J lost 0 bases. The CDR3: CANTDRRTMNTEAFF. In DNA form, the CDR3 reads TGTGCCAACACGGACAGGCGTACAATGAACACTGAAGCTTTCTTT.